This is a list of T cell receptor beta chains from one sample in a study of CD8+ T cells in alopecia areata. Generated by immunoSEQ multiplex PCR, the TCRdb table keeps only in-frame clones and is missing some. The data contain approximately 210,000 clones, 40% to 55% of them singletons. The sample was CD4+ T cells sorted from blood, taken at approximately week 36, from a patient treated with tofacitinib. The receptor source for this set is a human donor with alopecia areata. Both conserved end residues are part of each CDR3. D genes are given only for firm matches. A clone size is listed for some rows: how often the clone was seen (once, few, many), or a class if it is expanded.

CASSLWQGQPQHF	TGTGCCAGCAGCTTATGGCAGGGTCAGCCCCAGCATTTT	once	TRBV11-2	TRBJ1-5	.
CAWSVWDGYTF	TGTGCCTGGAGTGTATGGGATGGCTACACCTTC	.	TRBV30	TRBJ1-2	.
CASSSTGVEEKLFF	TGTGCCAGCAGCTCGACAGGGGTGGAAGAAAAACTGTTTTTT	.	TRBV7-2	TRBJ1-4	TRBD1
CSVWFGGLRAGELFF	TGCAGCGTGTGGTTTGGGGGGTTACGGGCCGGGGAGCTGTTTTTT	.	TRBV29-1	TRBJ2-2	.
CASSFLGSGTDTQYF	TGTGCCAGCAGCTTTTTGGGGTCCGGCACAGATACGCAGTATTTT	.	TRBV5-5	TRBJ2-3	.
CASSPGAARGGANVLTF	TGTGCCAGTAGCCCCGGGGCAGCCCGTGGTGGGGCCAACGTCCTGACTTTC	.	TRBV19	TRBJ2-6	.
CASILNRGNQPQHF	TGTGCCAGCATCCTAAATAGAGGCAATCAGCCCCAGCATTTT	.	TRBV7-8	TRBJ1-5	.
CASSPSGAVYNEQFF	TGTGCCAGCAGCCCATCCGGGGCAGTTTACAATGAGCAGTTCTTC	few	TRBV11-3	TRBJ2-1	.
CASSLTGRDQETQYF	TGTGCCAGCAGCTTAACCGGTCGGGACCAAGAGACCCAGTACTTC	.	TRBV7-3	TRBJ2-5	.
CASSLAGTSAYNEQFF	TGCGCCAGCAGCTTGGCCGGGACTAGCGCATACAATGAGCAGTTCTTC	.	TRBV5-1	TRBJ2-1	TRBD2
CAISEDRGNNQPQHF	TGTGCCATCAGTGAGGACAGGGGGAACAATCAGCCCCAGCATTTT	many	TRBV10-3	TRBJ1-5	TRBD1
CSVARQEYAEAFF	TGCAGCGTTGCCCGACAGGAGTACGCTGAAGCTTTCTTT	few	TRBV29-1	TRBJ1-1	.
CASSLPTSAQETQYF	TGTGCCAGCAGCCTACCGACTAGCGCACAAGAGACCCAGTACTTC	.	TRBV7-9	TRBJ2-5	TRBD2
CSVRHLDTQYF	TGCAGCGTCCGACACCTCGATACGCAGTATTTT	.	TRBV29-1	TRBJ2-3	.
CAWSFERDYEQYF	TGTGCCTGGAGTTTTGAGCGGGACTACGAGCAGTACTTC	.	TRBV30	TRBJ2-7	TRBD2